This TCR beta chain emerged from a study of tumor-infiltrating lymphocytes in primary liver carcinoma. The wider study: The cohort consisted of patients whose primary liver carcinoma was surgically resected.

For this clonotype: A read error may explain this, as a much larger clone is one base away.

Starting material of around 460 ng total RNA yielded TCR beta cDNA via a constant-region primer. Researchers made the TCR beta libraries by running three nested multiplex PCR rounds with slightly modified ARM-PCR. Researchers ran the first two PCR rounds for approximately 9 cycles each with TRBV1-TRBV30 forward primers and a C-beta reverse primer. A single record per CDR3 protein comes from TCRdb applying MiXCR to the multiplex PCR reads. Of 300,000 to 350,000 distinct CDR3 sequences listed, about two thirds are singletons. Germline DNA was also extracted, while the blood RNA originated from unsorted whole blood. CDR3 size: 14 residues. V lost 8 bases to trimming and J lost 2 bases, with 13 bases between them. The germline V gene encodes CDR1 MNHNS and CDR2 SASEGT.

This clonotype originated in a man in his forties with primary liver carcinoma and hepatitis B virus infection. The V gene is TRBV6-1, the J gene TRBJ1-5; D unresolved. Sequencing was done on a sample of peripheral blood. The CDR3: CASLKRVGNQPQHF. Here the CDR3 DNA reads TGTGCCAGCCTGAAGAGAGTGGGCAATCAGCCCCAGCATTTT.